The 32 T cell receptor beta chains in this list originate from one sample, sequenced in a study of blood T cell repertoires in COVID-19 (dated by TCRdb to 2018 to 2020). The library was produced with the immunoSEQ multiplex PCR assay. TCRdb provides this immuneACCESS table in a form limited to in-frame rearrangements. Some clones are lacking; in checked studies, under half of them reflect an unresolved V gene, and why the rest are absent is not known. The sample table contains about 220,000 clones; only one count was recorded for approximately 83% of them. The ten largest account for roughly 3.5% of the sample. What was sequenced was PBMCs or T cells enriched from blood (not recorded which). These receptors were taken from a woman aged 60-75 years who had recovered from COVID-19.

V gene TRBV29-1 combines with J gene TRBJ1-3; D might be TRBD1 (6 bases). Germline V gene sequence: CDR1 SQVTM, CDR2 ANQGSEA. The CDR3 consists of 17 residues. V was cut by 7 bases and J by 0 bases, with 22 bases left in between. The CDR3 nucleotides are TGCAGCGCCGTAGGGGGTGACGCCGCCTACTCTGGAAACACCATATATTTT. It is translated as CSAVGGDAAYSGNTIYF.

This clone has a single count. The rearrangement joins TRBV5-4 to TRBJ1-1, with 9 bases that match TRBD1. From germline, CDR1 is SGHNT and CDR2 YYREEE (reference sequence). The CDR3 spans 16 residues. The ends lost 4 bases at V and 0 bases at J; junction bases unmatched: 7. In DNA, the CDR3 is TGTGCCAGCAGCGCCGGGACAGGGTTTATGAACACTGAAGCTTTCTTT. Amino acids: CASSAGTGFMNTEAFF.

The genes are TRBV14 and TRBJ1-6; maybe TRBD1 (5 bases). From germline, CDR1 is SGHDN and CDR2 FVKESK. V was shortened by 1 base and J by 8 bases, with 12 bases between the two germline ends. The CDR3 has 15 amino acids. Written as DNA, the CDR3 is TGTGCCAGCAGCCAAGTTAGGGGCGCTGATTCACCCCTCCACTTT. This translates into CASSQVRGADSPLHF.

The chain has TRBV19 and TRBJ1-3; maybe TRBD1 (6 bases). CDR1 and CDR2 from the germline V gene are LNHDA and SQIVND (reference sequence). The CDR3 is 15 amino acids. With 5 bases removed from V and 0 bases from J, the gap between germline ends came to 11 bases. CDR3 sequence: CASSQNRASGNTIYF. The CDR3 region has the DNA TGTGCCAGTAGTCAAAACAGGGCCTCTGGAAACACCATATATTTT.

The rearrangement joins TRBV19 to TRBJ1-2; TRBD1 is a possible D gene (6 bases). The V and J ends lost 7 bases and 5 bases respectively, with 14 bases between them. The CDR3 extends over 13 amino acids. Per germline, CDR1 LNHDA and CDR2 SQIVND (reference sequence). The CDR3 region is CASIPTGDYGYTF. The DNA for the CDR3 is TGTGCCAGTATCCCGACAGGAGATTATGGCTACACCTTC.

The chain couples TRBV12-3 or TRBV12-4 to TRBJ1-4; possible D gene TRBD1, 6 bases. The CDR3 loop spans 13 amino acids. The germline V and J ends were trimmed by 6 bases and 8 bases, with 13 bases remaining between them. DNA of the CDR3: TGTGCCAGCAGCTCAGGACAGAGCGAAAAACTGTTTTTT. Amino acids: CASSSGQSEKLFF.

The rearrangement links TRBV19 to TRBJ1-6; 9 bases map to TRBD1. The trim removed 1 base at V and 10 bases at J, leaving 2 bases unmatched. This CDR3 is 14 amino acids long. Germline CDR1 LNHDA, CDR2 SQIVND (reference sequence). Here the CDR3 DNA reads TGTGCCAGTAGTATAGGACAGGGGGTCTCACCCCTCCACTTT. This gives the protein CASSIGQGVSPLHF.

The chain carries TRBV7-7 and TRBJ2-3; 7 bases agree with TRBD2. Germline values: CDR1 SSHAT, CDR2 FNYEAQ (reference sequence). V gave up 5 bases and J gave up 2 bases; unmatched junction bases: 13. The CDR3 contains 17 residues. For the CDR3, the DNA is TGTGCCAGCAGCCCGGGCACGCCGGGAGGACCCACAGATACGCAGTATTTT. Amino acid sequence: CASSPGTPGGPTDTQYF.

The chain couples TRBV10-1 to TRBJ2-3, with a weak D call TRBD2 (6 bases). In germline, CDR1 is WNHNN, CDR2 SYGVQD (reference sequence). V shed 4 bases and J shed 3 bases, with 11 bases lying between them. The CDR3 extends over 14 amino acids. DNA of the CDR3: TGCGCCAGCAGTGTCGGGGGAAGGACAGATACGCAGTATTTT. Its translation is CASSVGGRTDTQYF.

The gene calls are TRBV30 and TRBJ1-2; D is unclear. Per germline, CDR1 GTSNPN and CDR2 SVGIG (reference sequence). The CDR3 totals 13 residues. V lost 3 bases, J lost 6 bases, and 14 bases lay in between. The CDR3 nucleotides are TGTGCCTGGAGCACCGGGAGAGTAGATGGCTACACCTTC. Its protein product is CAWSTGRVDGYTF.

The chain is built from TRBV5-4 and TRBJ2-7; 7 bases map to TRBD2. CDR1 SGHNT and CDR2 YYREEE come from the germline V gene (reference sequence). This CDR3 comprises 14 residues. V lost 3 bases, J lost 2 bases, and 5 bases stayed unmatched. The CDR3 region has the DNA TGTGCCAGCAGCTCCTCCCGGGGGGCCTACGAGCAGTACTTC. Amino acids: CASSSSRGAYEQYF.

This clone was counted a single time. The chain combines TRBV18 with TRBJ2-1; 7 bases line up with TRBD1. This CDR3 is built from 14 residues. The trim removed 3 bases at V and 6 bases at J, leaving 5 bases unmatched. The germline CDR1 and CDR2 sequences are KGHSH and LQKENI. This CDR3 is CASSPRTGTNEQFF. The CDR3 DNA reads TGTGCCAGCTCACCTCGGACAGGTACCAATGAGCAGTTCTTC.

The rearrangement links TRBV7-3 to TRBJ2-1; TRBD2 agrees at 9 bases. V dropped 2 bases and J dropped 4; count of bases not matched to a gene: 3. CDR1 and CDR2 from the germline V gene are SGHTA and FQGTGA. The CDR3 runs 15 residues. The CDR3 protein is CASSLAGGLYNEQFF. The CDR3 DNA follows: TGTGCCAGCAGCTTAGCGGGGGGGCTATACAATGAGCAGTTCTTC.

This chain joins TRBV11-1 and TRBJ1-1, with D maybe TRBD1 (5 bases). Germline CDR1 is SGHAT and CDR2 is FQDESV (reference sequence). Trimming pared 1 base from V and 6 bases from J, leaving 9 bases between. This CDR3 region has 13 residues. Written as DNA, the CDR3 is TGTGCCAGCAGCTTAGAGAGGGACTCTGAAGCTTTCTTT. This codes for CASSLERDSEAFF.

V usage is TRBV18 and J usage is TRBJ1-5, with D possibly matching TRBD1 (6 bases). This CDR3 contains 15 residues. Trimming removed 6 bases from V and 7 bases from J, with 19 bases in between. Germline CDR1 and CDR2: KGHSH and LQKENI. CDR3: CASSPGGGGGQPQHF. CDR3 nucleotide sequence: TGTGCCAGCTCTCCAGGCGGTGGGGGCGGGCAGCCCCAGCATTTT.

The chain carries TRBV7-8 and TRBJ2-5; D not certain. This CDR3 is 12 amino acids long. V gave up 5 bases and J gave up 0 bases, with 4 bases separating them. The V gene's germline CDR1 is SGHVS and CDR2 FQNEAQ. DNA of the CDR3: TGTGCCAGCAGCCTATACCAAGAGACCCAGTACTTC. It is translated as CASSLYQETQYF.

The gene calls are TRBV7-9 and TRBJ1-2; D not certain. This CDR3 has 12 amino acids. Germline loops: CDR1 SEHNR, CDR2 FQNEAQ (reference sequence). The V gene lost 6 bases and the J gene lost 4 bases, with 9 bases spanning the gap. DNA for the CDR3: TGTGCCAGCAGTAAAGAGGGCTATGGCTACACCTTC. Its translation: CASSKEGYGYTF.

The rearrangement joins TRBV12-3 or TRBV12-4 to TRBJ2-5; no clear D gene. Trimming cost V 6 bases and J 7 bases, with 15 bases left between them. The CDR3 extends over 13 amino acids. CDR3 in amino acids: CASSRPGFGTQYF. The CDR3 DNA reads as TGTGCCAGCAGCCGCCCCGGGTTCGGGACCCAGTACTTC.

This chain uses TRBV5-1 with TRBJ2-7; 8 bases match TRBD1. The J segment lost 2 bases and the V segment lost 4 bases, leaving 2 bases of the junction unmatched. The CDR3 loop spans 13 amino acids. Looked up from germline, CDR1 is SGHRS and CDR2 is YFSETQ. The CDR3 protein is CASSVTGAYEQYF. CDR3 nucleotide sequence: TGCGCCAGCAGCGTGACAGGGGCCTACGAGCAGTACTTC.

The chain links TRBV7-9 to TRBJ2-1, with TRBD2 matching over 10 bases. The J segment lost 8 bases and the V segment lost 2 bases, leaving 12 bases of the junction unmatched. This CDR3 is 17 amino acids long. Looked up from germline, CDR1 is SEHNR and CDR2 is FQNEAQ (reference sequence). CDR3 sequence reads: CASSLQRAGGRNDEQFF. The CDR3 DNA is TGTGCCAGCAGCTTACAGCGAGCGGGGGGGCGAAATGATGAGCAGTTCTTC.

The CDR3: CASRAQGPNSPLHF. Here the CDR3 DNA reads TGTGCCAGCAGAGCACAGGGACCCAATTCACCCCTCCACTTT. The V call is TRBV6-4, the J call TRBJ1-6, with D tentatively TRBD1 (6 bases). CDR3 length: 14 residues. The V end lost 6 bases, the J end lost 7 bases, and 13 bases lay between the germline ends. Germline V gene data show CDR1 as MRHNA and CDR2 as SNTAGT.

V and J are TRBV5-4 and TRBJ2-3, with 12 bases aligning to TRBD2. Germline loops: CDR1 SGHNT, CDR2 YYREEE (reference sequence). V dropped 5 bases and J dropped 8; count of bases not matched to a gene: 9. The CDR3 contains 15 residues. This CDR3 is CASRSGTSGSVTQYF. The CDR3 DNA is TGTGCCAGCAGATCCGGGACTAGCGGGTCGGTTACGCAGTATTTT. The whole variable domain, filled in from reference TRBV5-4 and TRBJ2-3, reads ETGVTQSPTHLIKTRGQQVTLRCSSQSGHNTVSWYQQALGQGPQFIFQYYREEENGRGNFPPRFSGLQFPNYSSELNVNALELDDSALYLCASRSGTSGSVTQYFGPGTRLTVL.

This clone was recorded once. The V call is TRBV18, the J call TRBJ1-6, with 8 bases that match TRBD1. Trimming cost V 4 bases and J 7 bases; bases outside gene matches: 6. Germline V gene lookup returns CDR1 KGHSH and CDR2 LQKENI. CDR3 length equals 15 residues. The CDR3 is CASSRDRLENSPLHF. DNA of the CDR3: TGTGCCAGCTCACGGGACAGGTTGGAAAATTCACCCCTCCACTTT.

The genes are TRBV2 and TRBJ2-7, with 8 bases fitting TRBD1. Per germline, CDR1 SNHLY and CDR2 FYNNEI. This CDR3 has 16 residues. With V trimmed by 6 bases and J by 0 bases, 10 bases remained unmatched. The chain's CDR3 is CASRDRTGPISYEQYF. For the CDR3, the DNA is TGTGCCAGCAGAGACCGGACAGGGCCAATCTCCTACGAGCAGTACTTC.

The CDR3, as DNA: TGTGCCAGCAGGTTTCGGACAGGGTCCCCGGAGCAGTACTTC. Translation gives CASRFRTGSPEQYF. V is TRBV6-6 and J is TRBJ2-7, with 8 bases identical to TRBD1. The CDR3 runs to 14 residues. Germline values: CDR1 MNHNY, CDR2 SVGAGI (reference sequence). After removal of 6 bases from V and 7 bases from J, the junction contained 11 bases not matched to a gene.

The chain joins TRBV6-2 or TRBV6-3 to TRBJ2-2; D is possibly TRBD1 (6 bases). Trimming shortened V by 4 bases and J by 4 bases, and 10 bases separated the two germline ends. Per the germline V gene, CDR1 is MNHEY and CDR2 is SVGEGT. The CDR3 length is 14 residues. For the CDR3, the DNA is TGTGCCAGCAGTTCCGGACAGTCCACCGGGGAGCTGTTTTTT. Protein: CASSSGQSTGELFF.

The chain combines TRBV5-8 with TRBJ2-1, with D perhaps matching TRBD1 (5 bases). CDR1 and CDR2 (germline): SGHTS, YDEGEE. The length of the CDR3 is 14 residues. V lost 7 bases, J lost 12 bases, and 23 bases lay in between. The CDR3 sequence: CASGRNPDWGRQFF. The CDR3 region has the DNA TGTGCCAGCGGGCGGAACCCTGATTGGGGCCGGCAGTTCTTC. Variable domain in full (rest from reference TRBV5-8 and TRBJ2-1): EAGVTQSPTHLIKTRGQQATLRCSPISGHTSVYWYQQALGLGLQFLLWYDEGEERNRGNFPPRFSGRQFPNYSSELNVNALELEDSALYLCASGRNPDWGRQFFGPGTRLTVL.

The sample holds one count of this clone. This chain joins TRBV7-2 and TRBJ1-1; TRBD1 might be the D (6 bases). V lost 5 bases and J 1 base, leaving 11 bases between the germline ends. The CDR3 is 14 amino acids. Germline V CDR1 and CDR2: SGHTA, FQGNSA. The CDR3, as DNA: TGTGCCAGCAGCCCTGGACAGTCGAACACTGAAGCTTTCTTT. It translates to CASSPGQSNTEAFF.

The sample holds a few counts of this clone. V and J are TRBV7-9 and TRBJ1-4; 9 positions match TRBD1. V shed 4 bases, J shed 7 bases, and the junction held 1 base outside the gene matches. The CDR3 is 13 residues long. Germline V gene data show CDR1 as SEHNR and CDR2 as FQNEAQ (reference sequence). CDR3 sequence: CASSWGQGEKLFF. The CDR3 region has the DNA TGTGCCAGCAGCTGGGGACAGGGTGAAAAACTGTTTTTT. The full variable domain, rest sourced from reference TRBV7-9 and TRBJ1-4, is DTGVSQNPRHKITKRGQNVTFRCDPISEHNRLYWYRQTLGQGPEFLTYFQNEAQLEKSRLLSDRFSAERPKGSFSTLEIQRTEQGDSAMYLCASSWGQGEKLFFGSGTQLSVL.

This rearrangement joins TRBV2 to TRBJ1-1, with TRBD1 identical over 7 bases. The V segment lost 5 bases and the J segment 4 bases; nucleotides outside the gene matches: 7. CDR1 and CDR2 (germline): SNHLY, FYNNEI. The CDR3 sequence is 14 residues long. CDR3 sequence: CASSREQGSTEAFF. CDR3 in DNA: TGTGCCAGCAGTCGTGAACAGGGGAGCACTGAAGCTTTCTTT.

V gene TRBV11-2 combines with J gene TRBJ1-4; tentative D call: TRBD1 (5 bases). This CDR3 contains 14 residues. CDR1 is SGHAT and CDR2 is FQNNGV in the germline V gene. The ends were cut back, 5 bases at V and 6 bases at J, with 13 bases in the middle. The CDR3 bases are TGTGCCAGCAGCCGGGGGGAGTTATATGAAAAACTGTTTTTT. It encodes CASSRGELYEKLFF.

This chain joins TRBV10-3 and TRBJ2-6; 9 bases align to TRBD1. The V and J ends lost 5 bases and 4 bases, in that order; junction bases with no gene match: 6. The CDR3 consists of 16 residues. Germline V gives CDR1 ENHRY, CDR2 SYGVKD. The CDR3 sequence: CAISPGQGSGANVLTF. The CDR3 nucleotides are TGTGCCATCAGTCCTGGACAGGGGAGCGGGGCCAACGTCCTGACTTTC.